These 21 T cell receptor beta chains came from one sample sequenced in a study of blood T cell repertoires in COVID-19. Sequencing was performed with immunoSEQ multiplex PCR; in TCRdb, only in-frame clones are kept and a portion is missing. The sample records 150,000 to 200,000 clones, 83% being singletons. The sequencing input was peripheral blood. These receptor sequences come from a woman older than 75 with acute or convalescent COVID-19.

CDR3 nucleotide sequence: TGTGCCAGCAGCTTAAGTAGGGGTCAGGGCACCGGGGAGCTGTTTTTT. The encoded protein is CASSLSRGQGTGELFF. The rearrangement links TRBV7-6 to TRBJ2-2, with D maybe TRBD1 (5 bases). CDR3 length: 16 residues. The germline V gene encodes CDR1 SGHVS and CDR2 FNYEAQ. V dropped 2 bases and J dropped 4 bases, with 14 bases sitting between them.

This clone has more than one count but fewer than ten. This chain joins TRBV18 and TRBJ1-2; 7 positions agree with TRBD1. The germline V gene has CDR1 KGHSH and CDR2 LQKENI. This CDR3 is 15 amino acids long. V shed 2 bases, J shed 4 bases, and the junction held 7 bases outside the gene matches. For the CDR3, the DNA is TGTGCCAGCTCACCAGAAAACAGGGGTGGCTATGGCTACACCTTC. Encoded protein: CASSPENRGGYGYTF. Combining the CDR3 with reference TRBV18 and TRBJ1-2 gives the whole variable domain NAGVMQNPRHLVRRRGQEARLRCSPMKGHSHVYWYRQLPEEGLKFMVYLQKENIIDESGMPKERFSAEFPKEGPSILRIQQVVRGDSAAYFCASSPENRGGYGYTFGSGTRLTVV.

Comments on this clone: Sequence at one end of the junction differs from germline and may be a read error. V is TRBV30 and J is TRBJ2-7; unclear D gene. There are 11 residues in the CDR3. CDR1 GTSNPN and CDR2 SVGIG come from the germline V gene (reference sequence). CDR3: CAWSVQTLEHF. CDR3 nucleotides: TGTGCCTGGAGTGTACAGACCCTGGAACACTTC.

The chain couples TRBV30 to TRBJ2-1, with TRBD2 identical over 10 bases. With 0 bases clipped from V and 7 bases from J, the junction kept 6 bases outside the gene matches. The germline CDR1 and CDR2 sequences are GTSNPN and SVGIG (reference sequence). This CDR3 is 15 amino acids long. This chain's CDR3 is CAWSVGGAGGNEQFF. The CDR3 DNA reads TGTGCCTGGAGTGTCGGCGGAGCGGGGGGGAATGAGCAGTTCTTC.

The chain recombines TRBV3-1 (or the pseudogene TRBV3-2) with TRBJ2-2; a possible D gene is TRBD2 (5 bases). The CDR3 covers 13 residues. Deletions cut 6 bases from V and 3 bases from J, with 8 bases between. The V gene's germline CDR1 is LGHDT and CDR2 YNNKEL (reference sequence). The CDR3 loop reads CASSRLHTGELFF. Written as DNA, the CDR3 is TGTGCCAGCAGTCGACTACACACCGGGGAGCTGTTTTTT.

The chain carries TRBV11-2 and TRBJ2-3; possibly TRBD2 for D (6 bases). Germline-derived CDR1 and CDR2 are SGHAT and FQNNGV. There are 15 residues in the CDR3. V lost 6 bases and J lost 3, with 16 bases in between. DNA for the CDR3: TGTGCCAGCAGTCCTTGGGGGGAGAGTACAGATACGCAGTATTTT. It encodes CASSPWGESTDTQYF.

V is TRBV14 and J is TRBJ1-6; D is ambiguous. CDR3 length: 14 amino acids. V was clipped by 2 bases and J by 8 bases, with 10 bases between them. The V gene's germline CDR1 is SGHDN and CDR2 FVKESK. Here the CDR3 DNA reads TGTGCCAGCAGCCAAAATGCGGGAGATTCACCCCTCCACTTT. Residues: CASSQNAGDSPLHF.

The CDR3: CASSLQGSWAQFF. As DNA, the CDR3 is TGTGCCAGCAGTTTACAAGGATCATGGGCGCAGTTCTTC. V usage is TRBV28 and J usage is TRBJ2-1; D ambiguous. The V gene's germline CDR1 is MDHEN and CDR2 SYDVKM. This CDR3 has 13 residues. Trimming stripped 2 bases from V and 12 bases from J, with 14 bases between.

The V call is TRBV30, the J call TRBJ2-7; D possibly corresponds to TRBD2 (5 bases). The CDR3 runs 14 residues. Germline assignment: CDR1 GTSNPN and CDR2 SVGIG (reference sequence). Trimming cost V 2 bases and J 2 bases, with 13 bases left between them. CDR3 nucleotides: TGTGCCTGGAGTCGAGGGTCTCCGACCTACGAGCAGTACTTC. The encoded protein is CAWSRGSPTYEQYF. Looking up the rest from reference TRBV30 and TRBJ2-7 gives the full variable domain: SQTIHQWPATLVQPVGSPLSLECTVEGTSNPNLYWYRQAAGRGLQLLFYSVGIGQISSEVPQNLSASRPQDRQFILSSKKLLLSDSGFYLCAWSRGSPTYEQYFGPGTRLTVT.

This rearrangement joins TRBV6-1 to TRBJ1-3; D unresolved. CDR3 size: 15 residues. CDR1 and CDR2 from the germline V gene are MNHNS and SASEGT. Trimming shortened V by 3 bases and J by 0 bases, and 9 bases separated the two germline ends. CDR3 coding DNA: TGTGCCAGCAGTGATTTTCACTTCTCTGGAAACACCATATATTTT. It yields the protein CASSDFHFSGNTIYF.

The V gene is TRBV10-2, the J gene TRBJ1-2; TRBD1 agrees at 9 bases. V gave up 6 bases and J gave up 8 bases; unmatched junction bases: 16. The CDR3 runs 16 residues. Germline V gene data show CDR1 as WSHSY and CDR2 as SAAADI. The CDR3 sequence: CASSPQEIQGARGYTF. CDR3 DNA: TGCGCCAGCAGCCCACAAGAGATACAGGGGGCGCGAGGCTACACCTTC.

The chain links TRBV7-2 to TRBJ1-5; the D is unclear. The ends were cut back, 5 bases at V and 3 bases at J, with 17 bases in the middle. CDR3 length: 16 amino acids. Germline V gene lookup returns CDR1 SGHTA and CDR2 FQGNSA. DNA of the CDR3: TGTGCCAGCAGCCGGGGTCCTCCTCAGGACAATCAGCCCCAGCATTTT. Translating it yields CASSRGPPQDNQPQHF.

In nucleotides, the CDR3 is TGCGCCAGCAGCTTGGAAGGACAGGGGGACACCGGGGAGCTGTTTTTT. Its translation is CASSLEGQGDTGELFF. The chain combines TRBV5-1 with TRBJ2-2, with 10 bases fitting TRBD1. The germline gives CDR1 SGHRS, CDR2 YFSETQ. V dropped 0 bases and J dropped 3; count of bases not matched to a gene: 2. There are 16 residues in the CDR3.

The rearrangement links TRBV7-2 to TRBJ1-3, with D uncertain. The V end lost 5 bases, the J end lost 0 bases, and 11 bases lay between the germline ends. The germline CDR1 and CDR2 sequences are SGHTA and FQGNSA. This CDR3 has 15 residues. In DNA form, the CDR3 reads TGTGCCAGCAGCCCCGGAGAGGACTCTGGAAACACCATATATTTT. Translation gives CASSPGEDSGNTIYF.

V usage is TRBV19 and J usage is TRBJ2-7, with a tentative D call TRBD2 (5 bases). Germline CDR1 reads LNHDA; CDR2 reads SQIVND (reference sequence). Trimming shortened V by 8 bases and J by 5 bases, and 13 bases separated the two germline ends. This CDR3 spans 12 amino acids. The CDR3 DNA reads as TGTGCCAGTCCCCGGGATTTTCACGAGCAGTACTTC. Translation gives CASPRDFHEQYF.

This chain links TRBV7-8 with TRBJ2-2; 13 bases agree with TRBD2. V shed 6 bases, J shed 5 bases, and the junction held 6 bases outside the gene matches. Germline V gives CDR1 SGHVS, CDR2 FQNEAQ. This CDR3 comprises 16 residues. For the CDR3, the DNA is TGTGCCAGCAGACTAGCGGGAGGGCCGGGTACCGGGGAGCTGTTTTTT. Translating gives CASRLAGGPGTGELFF.

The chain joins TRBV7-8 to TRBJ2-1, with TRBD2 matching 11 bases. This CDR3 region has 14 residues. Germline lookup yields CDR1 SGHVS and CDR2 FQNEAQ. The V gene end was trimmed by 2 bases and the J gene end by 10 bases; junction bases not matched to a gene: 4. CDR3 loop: CASSLLAGGSEQFF. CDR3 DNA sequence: TGTGCCAGCAGCTTACTAGCGGGGGGATCGGAGCAGTTCTTC.

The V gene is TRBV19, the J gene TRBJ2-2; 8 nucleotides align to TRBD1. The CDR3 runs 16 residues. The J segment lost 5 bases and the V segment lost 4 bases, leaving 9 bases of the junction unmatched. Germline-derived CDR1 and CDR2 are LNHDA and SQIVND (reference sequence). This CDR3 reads CASSRITGGGTGELFF. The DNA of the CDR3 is TGTGCCAGTAGTAGAATAACAGGGGGAGGAACCGGGGAGCTGTTTTTT. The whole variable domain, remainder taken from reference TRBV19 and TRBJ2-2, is DGGITQSPKYLFRKEGQNVTLSCEQNLNHDAMYWYRQDPGQGLRLIYYSQIVNDFQKGDIAEGYSVSREKKESFPLTVTSAQKNPTAFYLCASSRITGGGTGELFFGEGSRLTVL.

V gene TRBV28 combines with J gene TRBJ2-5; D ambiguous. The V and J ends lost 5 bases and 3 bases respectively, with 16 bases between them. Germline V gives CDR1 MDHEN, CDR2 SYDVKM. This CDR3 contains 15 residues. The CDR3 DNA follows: TGTGCCAGCAGTACCCCCGCAGCGAATAAAGAGACCCAGTACTTC. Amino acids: CASSTPAANKETQYF.

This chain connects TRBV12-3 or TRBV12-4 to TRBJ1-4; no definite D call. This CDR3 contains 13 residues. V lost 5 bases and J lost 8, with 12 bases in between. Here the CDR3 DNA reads TGTGCCAGCAGTGGCGGAGCGTTCGAAAAACTGTTTTTT. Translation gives CASSGGAFEKLFF.

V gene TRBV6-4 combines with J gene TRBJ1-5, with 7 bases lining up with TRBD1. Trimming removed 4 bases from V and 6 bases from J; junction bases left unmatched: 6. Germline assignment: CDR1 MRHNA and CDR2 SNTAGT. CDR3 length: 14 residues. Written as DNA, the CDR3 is TGTGCCAGCAGTGCAGAAACAGGGGCTCAGCCCCAGCATTTT. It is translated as CASSAETGAQPQHF.